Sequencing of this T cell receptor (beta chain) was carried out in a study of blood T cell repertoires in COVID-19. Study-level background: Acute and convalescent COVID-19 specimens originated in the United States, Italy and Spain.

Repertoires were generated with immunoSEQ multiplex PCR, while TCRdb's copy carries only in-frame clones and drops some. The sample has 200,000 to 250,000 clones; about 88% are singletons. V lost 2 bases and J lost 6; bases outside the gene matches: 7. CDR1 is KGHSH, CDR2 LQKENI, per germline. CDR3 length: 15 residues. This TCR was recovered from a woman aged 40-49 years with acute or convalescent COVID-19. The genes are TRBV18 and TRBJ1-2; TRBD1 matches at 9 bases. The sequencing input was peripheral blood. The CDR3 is CASSPSRDRANGYTF. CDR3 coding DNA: TGTGCCAGCTCACCATCCCGGGACAGGGCTAATGGCTACACCTTC.